This T cell receptor beta chain came from a study of blood T cells in healthy people across ages. General study results and limits: The CMV status of each donor remained undetermined, and this could have confounded shifts in expanded clonotypes. Among long-lived donors, naive CD4+ cells were more numerous and diversity higher than in aged donors.

A remark on this clonotype: Its specificity is unknown.

RNA extraction gave at least 5.5 micrograms of total RNA per sample. Germline CDR1 reads MNHNS; CDR2 reads SASEGT. Germline trimming cut 7 bases from V and 0 bases from J; bases unmatched to any gene: 16. The CDR3 is 18 amino acids. Then a second PCR, running about 7 to 11 cycles, was carried out with a sample-barcoded 5' primer and a J-beta primer mix. TCRdb passed the 5' RACE reads through MiXCR, listing each CDR3 protein once. The sample includes about 640,000 distinct CDR3 sequences, roughly 53% of them seen just once. This chain connects TRBV6-1 to TRBJ2-7; 9 bases are shared with TRBD1. Sequencing used blood. The receptor was isolated from a man aged 55 to 70 in good health. The CDR3 sequence: CASNLDRGGFLSSYEQYF. Here the CDR3 DNA reads TGTGCCAGCAATCTTGACAGGGGGGGCTTTCTTAGCTCCTACGAGCAGTACTTC.